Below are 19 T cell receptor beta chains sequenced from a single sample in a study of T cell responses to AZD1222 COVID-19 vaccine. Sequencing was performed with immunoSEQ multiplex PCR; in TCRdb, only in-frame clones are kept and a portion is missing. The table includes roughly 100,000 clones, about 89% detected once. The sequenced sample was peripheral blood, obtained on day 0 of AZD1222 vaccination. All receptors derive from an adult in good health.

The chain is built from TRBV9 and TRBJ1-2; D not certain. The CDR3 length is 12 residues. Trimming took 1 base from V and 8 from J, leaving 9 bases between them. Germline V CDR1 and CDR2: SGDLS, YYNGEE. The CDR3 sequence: CASSVMGGGYTF. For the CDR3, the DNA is TGTGCCAGCAGCGTAATGGGAGGAGGCTACACCTTC.

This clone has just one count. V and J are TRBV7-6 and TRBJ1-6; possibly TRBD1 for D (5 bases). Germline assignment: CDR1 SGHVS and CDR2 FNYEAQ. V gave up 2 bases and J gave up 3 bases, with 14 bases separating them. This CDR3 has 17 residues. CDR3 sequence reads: CASSLTGTEYYNSPLHF. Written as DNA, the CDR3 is TGTGCCAGCAGCTTAACCGGGACTGAATACTATAATTCACCCCTCCACTTT. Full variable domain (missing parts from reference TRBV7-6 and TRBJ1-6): GAGVSQSPRYKVTKRGQDVALRCDPISGHVSLYWYRQALGQGPEFLTYFNYEAQQDKSGLPNDRFSAERPEGSISTLTIQRTEQRDSAMYRCASSLTGTEYYNSPLHFGNGTRLTVT.

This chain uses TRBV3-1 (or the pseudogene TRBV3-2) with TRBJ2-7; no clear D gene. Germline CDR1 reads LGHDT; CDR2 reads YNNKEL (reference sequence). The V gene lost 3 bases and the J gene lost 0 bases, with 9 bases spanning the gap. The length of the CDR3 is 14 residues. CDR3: CASSHEVSSYEQYF. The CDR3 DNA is TGTGCCAGCAGCCACGAGGTTAGCTCCTACGAGCAGTACTTC.

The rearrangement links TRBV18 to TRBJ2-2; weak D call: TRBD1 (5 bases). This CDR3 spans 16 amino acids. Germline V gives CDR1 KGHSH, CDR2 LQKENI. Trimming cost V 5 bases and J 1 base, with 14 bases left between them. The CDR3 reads CASSTGAGRNTGELFF. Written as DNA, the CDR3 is TGTGCCAGCTCAACTGGGGCCGGAAGGAACACCGGGGAGCTGTTTTTT.

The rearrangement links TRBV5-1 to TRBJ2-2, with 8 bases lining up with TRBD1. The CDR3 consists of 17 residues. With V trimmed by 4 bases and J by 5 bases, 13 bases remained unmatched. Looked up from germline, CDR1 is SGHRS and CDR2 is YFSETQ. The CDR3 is CASSPSAGGARTGELFF. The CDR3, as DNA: TGCGCCAGCAGCCCTAGCGCAGGGGGCGCGAGGACCGGGGAGCTGTTTTTT.

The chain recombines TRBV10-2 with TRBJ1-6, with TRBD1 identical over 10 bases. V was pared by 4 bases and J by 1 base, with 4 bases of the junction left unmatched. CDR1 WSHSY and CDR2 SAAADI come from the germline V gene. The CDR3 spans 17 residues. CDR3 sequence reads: CASSARTGGSYNSPLHF. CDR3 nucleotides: TGCGCCAGCAGTGCCAGGACAGGGGGATCCTATAATTCACCCCTCCACTTT.

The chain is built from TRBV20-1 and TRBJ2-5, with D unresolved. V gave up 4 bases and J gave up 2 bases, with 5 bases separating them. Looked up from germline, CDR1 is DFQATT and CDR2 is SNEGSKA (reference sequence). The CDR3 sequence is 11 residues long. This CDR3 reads CSAILQETQYF. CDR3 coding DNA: TGCAGTGCTATACTACAAGAGACCCAGTACTTC.

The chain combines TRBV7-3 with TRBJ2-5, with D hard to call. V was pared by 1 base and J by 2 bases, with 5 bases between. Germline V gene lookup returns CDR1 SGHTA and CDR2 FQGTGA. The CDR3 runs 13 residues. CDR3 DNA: TGTGCCAGCAGCTTAAGTTTACAAGAGACCCAGTACTTC. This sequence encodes CASSLSLQETQYF.

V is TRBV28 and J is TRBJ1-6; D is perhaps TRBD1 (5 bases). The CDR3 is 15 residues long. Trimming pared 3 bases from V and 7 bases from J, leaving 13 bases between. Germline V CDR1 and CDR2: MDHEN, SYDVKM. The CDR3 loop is CASSLGGTTNSPLHF. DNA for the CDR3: TGTGCCAGCAGTTTGGGGGGAACGACAAATTCACCCCTCCACTTT.

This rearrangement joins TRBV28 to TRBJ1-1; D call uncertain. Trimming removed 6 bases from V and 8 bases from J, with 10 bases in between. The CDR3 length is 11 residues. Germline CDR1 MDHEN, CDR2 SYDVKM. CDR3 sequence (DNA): TGTGCCAGCAGCCTTCGGAGGGAAGCTTTCTTT. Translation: CASSLRREAFF.

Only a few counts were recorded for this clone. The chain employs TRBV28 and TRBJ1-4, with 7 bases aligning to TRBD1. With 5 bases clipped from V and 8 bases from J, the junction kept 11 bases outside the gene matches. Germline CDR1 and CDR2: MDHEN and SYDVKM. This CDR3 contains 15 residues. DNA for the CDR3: TGTGCCAGCAGTGGGAGACAGGGCGTGGACGAAAAACTGTTTTTT. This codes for CASSGRQGVDEKLFF.

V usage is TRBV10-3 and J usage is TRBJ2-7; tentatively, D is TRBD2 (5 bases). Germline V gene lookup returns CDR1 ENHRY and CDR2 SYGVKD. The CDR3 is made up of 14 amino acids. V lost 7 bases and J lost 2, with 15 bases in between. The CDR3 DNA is TGTGCCATCAACCCCTCGGGGTTGACCTACGAGCAGTACTTC. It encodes CAINPSGLTYEQYF.

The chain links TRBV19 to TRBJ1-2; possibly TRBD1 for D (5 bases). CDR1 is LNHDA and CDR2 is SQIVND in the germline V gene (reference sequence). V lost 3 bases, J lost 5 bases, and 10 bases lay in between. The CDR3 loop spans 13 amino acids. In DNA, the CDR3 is TGTGCCAGTAGTATTTCGGGGCCATATGGCTACACCTTC. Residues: CASSISGPYGYTF.

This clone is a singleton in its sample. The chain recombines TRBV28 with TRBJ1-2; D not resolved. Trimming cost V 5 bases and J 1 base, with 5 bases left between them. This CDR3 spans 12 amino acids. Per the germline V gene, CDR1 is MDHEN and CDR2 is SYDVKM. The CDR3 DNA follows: TGTGCCAGCAGTGGGGATAACTATGGCTACACCTTC. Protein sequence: CASSGDNYGYTF.

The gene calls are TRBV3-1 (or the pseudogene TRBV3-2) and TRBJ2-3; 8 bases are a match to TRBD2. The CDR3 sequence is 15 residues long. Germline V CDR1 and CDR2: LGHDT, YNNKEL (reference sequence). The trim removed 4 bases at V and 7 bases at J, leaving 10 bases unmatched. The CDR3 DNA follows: TGTGCCAGCAGCCCCGAGCGGGGGCTTCCGCATACGCAGTATTTT. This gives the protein CASSPERGLPHTQYF.

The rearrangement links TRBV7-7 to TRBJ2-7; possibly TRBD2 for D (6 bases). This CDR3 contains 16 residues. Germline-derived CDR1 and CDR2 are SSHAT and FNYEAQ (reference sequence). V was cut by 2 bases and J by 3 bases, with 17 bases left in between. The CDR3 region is CASSLRVRETDYEQYF. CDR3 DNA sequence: TGTGCCAGCAGCTTAAGGGTTCGGGAGACTGACTACGAGCAGTACTTC.

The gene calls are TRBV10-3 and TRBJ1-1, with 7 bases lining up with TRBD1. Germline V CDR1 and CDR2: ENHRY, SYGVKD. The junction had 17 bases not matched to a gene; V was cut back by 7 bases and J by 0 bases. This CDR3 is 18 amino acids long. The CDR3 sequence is CAIMTGQPLDTMNTEAFF. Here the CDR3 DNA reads TGTGCCATCATGACGGGACAGCCATTAGACACCATGAACACTGAAGCTTTCTTT.

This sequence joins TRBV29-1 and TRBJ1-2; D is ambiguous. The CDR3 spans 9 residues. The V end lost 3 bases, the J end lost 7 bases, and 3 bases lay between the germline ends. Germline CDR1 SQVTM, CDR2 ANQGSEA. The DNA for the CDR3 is TGCAGCGTTGACCTTGGCTACACCTTC. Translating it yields CSVDLGYTF. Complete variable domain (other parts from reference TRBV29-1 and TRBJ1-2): SAVISQKPSRDICQRGTSLTIQCQVDSQVTMMFWYRQQPGQSLTLIATANQGSEATYESGFVIDKFPISRPNLTFSTLTVSNMSPEDSSIYLCSVDLGYTFGSGTRLTVV.

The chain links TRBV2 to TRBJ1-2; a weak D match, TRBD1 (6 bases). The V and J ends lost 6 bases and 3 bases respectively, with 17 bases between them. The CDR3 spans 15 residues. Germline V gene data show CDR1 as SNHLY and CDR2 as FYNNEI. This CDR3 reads CASRRNAGADYGYTF. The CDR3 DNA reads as TGTGCCAGCAGGCGGAACGCGGGGGCCGACTATGGCTACACCTTC.